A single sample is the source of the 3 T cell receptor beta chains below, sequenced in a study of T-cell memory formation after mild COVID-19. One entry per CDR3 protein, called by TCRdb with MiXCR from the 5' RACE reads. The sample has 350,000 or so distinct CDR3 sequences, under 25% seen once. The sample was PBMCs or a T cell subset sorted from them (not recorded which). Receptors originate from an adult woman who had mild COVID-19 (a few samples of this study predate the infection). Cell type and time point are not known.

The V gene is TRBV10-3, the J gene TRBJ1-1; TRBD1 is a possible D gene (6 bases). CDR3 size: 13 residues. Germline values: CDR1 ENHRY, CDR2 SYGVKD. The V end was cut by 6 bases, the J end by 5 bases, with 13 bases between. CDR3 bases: TGTGCCATCAGACAGGGATCGGAGACTGAAGCTTTCTTT. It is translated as CAIRQGSETEAFF.

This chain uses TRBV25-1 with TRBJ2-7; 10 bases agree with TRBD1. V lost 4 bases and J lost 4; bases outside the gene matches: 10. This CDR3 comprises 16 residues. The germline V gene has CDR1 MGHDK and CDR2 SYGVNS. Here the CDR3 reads CASSGQTRQGAYEQYF. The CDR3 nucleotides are TGTGCCAGCAGTGGCCAGACCCGACAGGGGGCGTACGAGCAGTACTTC.

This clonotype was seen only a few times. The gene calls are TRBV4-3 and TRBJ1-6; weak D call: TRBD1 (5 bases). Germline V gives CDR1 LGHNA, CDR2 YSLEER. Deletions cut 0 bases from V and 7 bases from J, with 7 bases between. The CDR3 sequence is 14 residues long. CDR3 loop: CASSQDWGNSPLHF. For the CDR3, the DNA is TGCGCCAGCAGCCAAGATTGGGGGAATTCACCCCTCCACTTT.